These 18 T cell receptor beta chains came from one sample sequenced in a study of Ad26.COV2.S vaccination and SARS-CoV-2 variants. This sample's treatment: some 20 received Ad26.COV2.S at low or high dose, single or two shots; about 5 received placebo; per-sample allocation not given. Day 63 after the first vaccine or placebo injection was the time point for sampling. Sequenced by immunoSEQ multiplex PCR; TCRdb stores in-frame clones only, minus some. The table has about 260,000 clones, 87% seen once. The starting material was peripheral blood, obtained in a trial of Ad26.COV2.S vaccine versus placebo. These receptors all come from a person between 18 and 59 years old who received the Ad26.COV2.S COVID-19 vaccine or a placebo.

The chain links TRBV7-6 to TRBJ2-5; no reliable D call. The CDR3 runs to 15 residues. V was clipped by 6 bases and J by 3 bases, with 17 bases between them. Germline V gene data show CDR1 as SGHVS and CDR2 as FNYEAQ. CDR3 bases: TGTGCCAGCAGTCCCGGCCCTACCTGGGAAGAGACCCAGTACTTC. It yields the protein CASSPGPTWEETQYF.

This clone was recorded once. J is TRBJ1-3 and V is TRBV4-2; possibly TRBD1 for D (6 bases). Between the trimmed V and J ends, which lost 7 bases and 0 bases, there was a span of 16 bases. Germline CDR1 LGHNA, CDR2 YNFKEQ. CDR3 size: 16 residues. CDR3 amino acids: CASNLDRKSSGNTIYF. CDR3 nucleotide sequence: TGTGCCAGCAACCTAGACAGGAAGAGCTCTGGAAACACCATATATTTT.

The chain is built from TRBV30 and TRBJ2-2; weak D call: TRBD2 (6 bases). Trimming took 2 bases from V and 6 from J, leaving 16 bases between them. The CDR3 is 15 amino acids. Germline V gene lookup returns CDR1 GTSNPN and CDR2 SVGIG (reference sequence). Here the CDR3 reads CAWSRRARRAGELFF. For the CDR3, the DNA is TGTGCCTGGAGTCGGAGGGCCCGGAGAGCCGGGGAGCTGTTTTTT. Combining the CDR3 with reference TRBV30 and TRBJ2-2 gives the whole variable domain SQTIHQWPATLVQPVGSPLSLECTVEGTSNPNLYWYRQAAGRGLQLLFYSVGIGQISSEVPQNLSASRPQDRQFILSSKKLLLSDSGFYLCAWSRRARRAGELFFGEGSRLTVL.

This chain connects TRBV19 to TRBJ2-2; perhaps TRBD2 as D (5 bases). Germline lookup yields CDR1 LNHDA and CDR2 SQIVND (reference sequence). Trimming stripped 7 bases from V and 1 base from J, with 10 bases between. The CDR3 covers 14 residues. The CDR3 region is CASKSRENTGELFF. The CDR3 region has the DNA TGTGCCAGTAAGTCACGGGAGAACACCGGGGAGCTGTTTTTT.

The chain joins TRBV7-9 to TRBJ2-1, with 11 bases fitting TRBD2. Germline V gene sequence: CDR1 SEHNR, CDR2 FQNEAQ (reference sequence). This CDR3 comprises 15 residues. Trimming took 5 bases from V and 5 from J; bases not matched to a gene: 5. The CDR3 is CASSQTSGADNEQFF. CDR3 in DNA: TGTGCCAGCAGCCAGACTAGCGGGGCTGACAATGAGCAGTTCTTC.

The chain employs TRBV5-1 and TRBJ1-6; D perhaps matches TRBD1 (5 bases). Trimming took off 0 bases at V and 8 bases at J, with 15 bases between the two ends. Germline V gene data show CDR1 as SGHRS and CDR2 as YFSETQ. The CDR3 has 16 residues. The CDR3 here is CASSLAQGAMDSPLHF. The CDR3 region has the DNA TGCGCCAGCAGCTTGGCGCAGGGAGCTATGGATTCACCCCTCCACTTT.

This clone has only one observation. The J gene is TRBJ1-1, the V gene TRBV7-9; 12 nucleotides line up with TRBD1. V was pared by 6 bases and J by 4 bases, with 9 bases of the junction left unmatched. This CDR3 comprises 16 residues. CDR1 and CDR2 (germline): SEHNR, FQNEAQ (reference sequence). The CDR3 is CASRAGTGGKGTEAFF. CDR3 coding DNA: TGTGCCAGCAGGGCTGGGACAGGGGGCAAGGGCACTGAAGCTTTCTTT.

This sequence joins TRBV6-5 and TRBJ1-1, with D unresolved. The CDR3 sequence is 14 residues long. Germline V CDR1 and CDR2: MNHEY, SVGAGI. V lost 2 bases and J lost 0, with 7 bases in between. DNA for the CDR3: TGTGCCAGCAGTTACGTTGGCATGAACACTGAAGCTTTCTTT. This gives the protein CASSYVGMNTEAFF.

The CDR3: CASSLGTTTTVWSYNEQFF. The CDR3 DNA follows: TGTGCCAGCAGCTTAGGGACTACCACCACGGTTTGGTCCTACAATGAGCAGTTCTTC. The chain has TRBV11-2 and TRBJ2-1, with a tentative D call TRBD2 (6 bases). This CDR3 comprises 19 residues. V was cut by 1 base and J by 1 base, with 20 bases left in between. Germline V gives CDR1 SGHAT, CDR2 FQNNGV.

The chain joins TRBV6-2 or TRBV6-3 to TRBJ2-7, with a possible D match to TRBD1 (5 bases). Germline CDR1 MNHEY, CDR2 SVGEGT. This CDR3 has 14 residues. Trimming shortened V by 0 bases and J by 3 bases, and 9 bases separated the two germline ends. DNA of the CDR3: TGTGCCAGCAGTTACTCGGGGCATCTCTACGAGCAGTACTTC. Its protein is CASSYSGHLYEQYF.

This chain connects TRBV3-1 (or the pseudogene TRBV3-2) to TRBJ1-6; 8 bases are shared with TRBD1. J was trimmed by 2 bases and V by 3 bases; bases with no gene match: 3. Germline assignment: CDR1 LGHDT and CDR2 YNNKEL (reference sequence). This CDR3 is built from 16 residues. The CDR3 loop is CASSQNRGAYNSPLHF. DNA for the CDR3: TGTGCCAGCAGCCAGAACAGGGGGGCCTATAATTCACCCCTCCACTTT.

J is TRBJ2-5 and V is TRBV3-1 (or the pseudogene TRBV3-2); D gene ambiguous. Trimming shortened V by 2 bases and J by 5 bases, and 15 bases separated the two germline ends. CDR1 and CDR2 (germline): LGHDT, YNNKEL (reference sequence). The CDR3 covers 15 residues. DNA of the CDR3: TGTGCCAGCAGCCAAACTGTGTCGGGCTGGGAGACCCAGTACTTC. This encodes CASSQTVSGWETQYF.

The chain employs TRBV19 and TRBJ1-2; 10 nucleotides agree with TRBD1. The CDR3 runs to 16 residues. Germline loops: CDR1 LNHDA, CDR2 SQIVND (reference sequence). V was pared by 6 bases and J by 0 bases, with 7 bases of the junction left unmatched. The CDR3 coding sequence is TGTGCCAGTAGAGGTGGGACAGGGGACCCTAACTATGGCTACACCTTC. Translated: CASRGGTGDPNYGYTF. Drawing the rest from reference TRBV19 and TRBJ1-2, the complete variable domain is DGGITQSPKYLFRKEGQNVTLSCEQNLNHDAMYWYRQDPGQGLRLIYYSQIVNDFQKGDIAEGYSVSREKKESFPLTVTSAQKNPTAFYLCASRGGTGDPNYGYTFGSGTRLTVV.

The DNA for the CDR3 is TGTGCCAGCAGCGCCCATACTAGCGGGGTCCAAGAGACCCAGTACTTC. Its protein is CASSAHTSGVQETQYF. The V gene is TRBV9, the J gene TRBJ2-5, with 10 bases matching TRBD2. The CDR3 has 16 residues. J lost 1 base, V lost 3 bases, and 6 bases had no gene match. Germline lookup yields CDR1 SGDLS and CDR2 YYNGEE. Variable domain in full (rest from reference TRBV9 and TRBJ2-5): DSGVTQTPKHLITATGQRVTLRCSPRSGDLSVYWYQQSLDQGLQFLIQYYNGEERAKGNILERFSAQQFPDLHSELNLSSLELGDSALYFCASSAHTSGVQETQYFGPGTRLLVL.

This chain joins TRBV4-2 and TRBJ2-1, with TRBD2 identical over 14 bases. The CDR3 is 17 amino acids. CDR1 LGHNA and CDR2 YNFKEQ come from the germline V gene. V shed 1 base and J 8 bases; nucleotides not matched to a gene: 7. CDR3 coding DNA: TGTGCCAGCAGCCAAGCCACTCGGACTAGCGGGAGGCATGAGCAGTTCTTC. Its translation: CASSQATRTSGRHEQFF.

This clone appeared a few times. The CDR3 spells CAISESTGGTGELFF. The CDR3 DNA reads as TGTGCCATCAGTGAGTCGACAGGGGGGACCGGGGAGCTGTTTTTT. This chain joins TRBV10-3 and TRBJ2-2, with 9 bases identical to TRBD1. With V trimmed by 0 bases and J by 5 bases, 1 base remained unmatched. Germline assignment: CDR1 ENHRY and CDR2 SYGVKD. CDR3 size: 15 residues.

This clone was seen just once. Other DNA sequences in this sample translate to the same CDR3. The chain has TRBV2 and TRBJ2-2; no reliable D call. CDR1 and CDR2 (germline): SNHLY, FYNNEI. This CDR3 contains 13 residues. The V and J ends lost 7 bases and 0 bases respectively, with 6 bases between them. The CDR3 nucleotides are TGTGCCAGCAAAAGGACGAACACCGGGGAGCTGTTTTTT. It yields the protein CASKRTNTGELFF.

This clone was observed a single time. The chain links TRBV5-8 to TRBJ2-3; D unclear. V was shortened by 2 bases and J by 0 bases, with 19 bases between the two germline ends. The CDR3 contains 18 residues. Germline V CDR1 and CDR2: SGHTS, YDEGEE. The CDR3: CASSFGADPHTSTDTQYF. The DNA of the CDR3 is TGTGCCAGCAGCTTTGGAGCCGACCCGCACACTAGCACAGATACGCAGTATTTT.